This T cell receptor beta chain appears in the sequencing data of a study of T cells in Graves' hyperthyroidism and ophthalmopathy. Study-level points and caveats: Within blood appeared most thyroid clonotypes that had expanded above 0.001.

V dropped 5 bases and J dropped 8 bases, with 10 bases sitting between them. The CDR3 has 12 amino acids. Germline-derived CDR1 and CDR2 are SGHAT and FQDESV (reference sequence). Amplification of TCR beta CDR3 regions was performed using RNA transcripts as template. Researchers ran a first-round RT-PCR on the TCR CDR3 using the HTBI primer set. TCRdb itself ran the multiplex PCR reads through MiXCR, one entry per CDR3 protein. The sample contains about 640,000 distinct CDR3 sequences, less than 25% of which appear only once. This clonotype was picked up many times. Its antigen is not known. From around 11 ml of fresh peripheral blood, PBMCs were isolated.

The rearrangement links TRBV11-1 to TRBJ2-1; D is uncertain. The source material was blood. The sequence came from a man under 40 with Graves' ophthalmopathy. The CDR3 sequence is CASSPQAHEQFF. The DNA of the CDR3 is TGTGCCAGCAGCCCCCAAGCCCATGAGCAGTTCTTC. The variable domain in full, completed from reference TRBV11-1 and TRBJ2-1, reads EAEVAQSPRYKITEKSQAVAFWCDPISGHATLYWYRQILGQGPELLVQFQDESVVDDSQLPKDRFSAERLKGVDSTLKIQPAELGDSAMYLCASSPQAHEQFFGPGTRLTVL.